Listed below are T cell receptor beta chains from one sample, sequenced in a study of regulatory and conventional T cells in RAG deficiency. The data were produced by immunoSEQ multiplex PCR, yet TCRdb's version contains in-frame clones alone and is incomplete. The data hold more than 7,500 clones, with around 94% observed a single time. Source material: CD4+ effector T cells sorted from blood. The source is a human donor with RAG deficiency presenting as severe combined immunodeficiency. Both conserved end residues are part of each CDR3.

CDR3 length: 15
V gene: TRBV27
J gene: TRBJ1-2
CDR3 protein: CASSLSPEMNYGYTF

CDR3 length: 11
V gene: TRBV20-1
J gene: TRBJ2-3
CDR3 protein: CSAVDPLTQYF

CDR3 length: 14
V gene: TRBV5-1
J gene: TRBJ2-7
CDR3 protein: CASSPRDRSYEQYF

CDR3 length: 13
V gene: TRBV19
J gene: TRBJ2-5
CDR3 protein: CASKNRGRETQYF

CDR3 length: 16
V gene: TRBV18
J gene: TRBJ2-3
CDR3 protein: CASSPPGDRFTDTQYF

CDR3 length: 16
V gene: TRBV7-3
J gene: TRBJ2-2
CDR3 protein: CASSLYPGANTGELFF

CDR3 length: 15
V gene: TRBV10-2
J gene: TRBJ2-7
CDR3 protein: CASSHHDRGRYEQYF

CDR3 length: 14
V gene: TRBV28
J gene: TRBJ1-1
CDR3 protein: CASTLMGGNTEAFF

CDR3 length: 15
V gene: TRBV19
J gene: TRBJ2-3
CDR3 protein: CASSITSGSPDTQYF

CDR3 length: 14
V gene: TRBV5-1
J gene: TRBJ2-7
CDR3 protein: CASSLATGLYEQYF

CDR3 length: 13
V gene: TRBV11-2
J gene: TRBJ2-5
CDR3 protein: CASSLTIPETQYF

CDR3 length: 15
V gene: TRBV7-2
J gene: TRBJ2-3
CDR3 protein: CASSLAISGLDTQYF

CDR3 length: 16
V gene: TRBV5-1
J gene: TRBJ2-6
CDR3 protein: CASSLVLASGANVLTF

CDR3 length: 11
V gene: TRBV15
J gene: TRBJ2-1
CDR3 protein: CATSRYTRQFF

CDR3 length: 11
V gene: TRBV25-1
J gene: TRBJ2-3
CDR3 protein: CASSEGDTQYF

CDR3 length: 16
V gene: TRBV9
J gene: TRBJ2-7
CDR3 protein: CASSALPGQGAGEQYF

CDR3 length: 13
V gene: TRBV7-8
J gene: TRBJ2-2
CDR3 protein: CASSLTGTGELFF

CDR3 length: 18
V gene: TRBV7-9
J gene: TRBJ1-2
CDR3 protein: CASSLVRGQGLGGEGYTF

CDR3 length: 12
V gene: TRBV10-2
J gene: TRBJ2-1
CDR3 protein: CASTRVRDEQFF

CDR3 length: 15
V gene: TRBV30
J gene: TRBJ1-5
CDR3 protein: CAWSPLEGLQSAQHF

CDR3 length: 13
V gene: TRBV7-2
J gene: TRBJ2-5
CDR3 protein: CASSLGHQETQYF

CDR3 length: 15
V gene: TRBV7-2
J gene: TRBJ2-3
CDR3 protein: CASSLRGLRTDTQYF

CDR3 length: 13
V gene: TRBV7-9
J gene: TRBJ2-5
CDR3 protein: CASSLGGRETQYF

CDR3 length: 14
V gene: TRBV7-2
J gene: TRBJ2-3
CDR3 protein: CASSLEWGADTQYF

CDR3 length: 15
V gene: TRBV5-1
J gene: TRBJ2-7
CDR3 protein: CASSLGNTGIYEQYF

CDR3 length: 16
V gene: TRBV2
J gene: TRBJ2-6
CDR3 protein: CASSESGFSGANVLTF

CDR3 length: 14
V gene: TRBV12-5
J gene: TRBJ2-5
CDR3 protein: CASGLVLGGAGQYF

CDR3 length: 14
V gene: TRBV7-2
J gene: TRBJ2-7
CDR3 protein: CASSTGLAFYEQYF

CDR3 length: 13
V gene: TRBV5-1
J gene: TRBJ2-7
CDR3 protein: CASSLTGSYEQYF

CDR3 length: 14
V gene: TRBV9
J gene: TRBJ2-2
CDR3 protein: CASSGTANTGELFF

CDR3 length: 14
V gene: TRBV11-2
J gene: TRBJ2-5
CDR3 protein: CASSLGQGGETQYF

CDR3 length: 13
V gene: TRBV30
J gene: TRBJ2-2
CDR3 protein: CAHGTANTGELFF

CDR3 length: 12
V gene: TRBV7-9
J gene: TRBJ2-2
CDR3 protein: CASSFLTGELFF

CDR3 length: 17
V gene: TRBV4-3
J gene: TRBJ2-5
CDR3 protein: CASSRRSGTGGTETQYF

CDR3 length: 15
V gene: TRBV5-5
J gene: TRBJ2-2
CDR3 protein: CASSLGPLNTGELFF

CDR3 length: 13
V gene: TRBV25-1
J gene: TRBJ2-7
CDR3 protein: CASSYGGSFEQYF

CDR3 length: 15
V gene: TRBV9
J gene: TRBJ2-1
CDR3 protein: CASSVGGGPYNEQFF

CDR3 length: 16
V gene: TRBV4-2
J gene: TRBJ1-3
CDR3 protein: CASSQDLAWDGNTIYF

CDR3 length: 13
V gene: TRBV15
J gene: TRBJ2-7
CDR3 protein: CATSRHRDDEQYF

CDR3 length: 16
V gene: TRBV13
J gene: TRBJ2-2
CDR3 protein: CASSFSHRVYSGELFF

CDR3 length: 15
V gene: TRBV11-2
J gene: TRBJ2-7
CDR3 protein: CASSLRSGGSYEQYF

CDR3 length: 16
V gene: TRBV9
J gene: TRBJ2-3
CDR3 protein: CASSVGGLAGADTQYF

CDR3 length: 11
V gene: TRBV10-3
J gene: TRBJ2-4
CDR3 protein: CAISEGGQRKF

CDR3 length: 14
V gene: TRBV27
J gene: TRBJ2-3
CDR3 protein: CASSFGWDTNTQYF

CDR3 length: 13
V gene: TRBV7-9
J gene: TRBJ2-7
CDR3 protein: CASSGRLSYEQYF

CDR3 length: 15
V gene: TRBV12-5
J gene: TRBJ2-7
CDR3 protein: CASGRLPEGASEQYF

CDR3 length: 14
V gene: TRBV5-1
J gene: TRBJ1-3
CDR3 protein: CASSLGLSGNTIYF

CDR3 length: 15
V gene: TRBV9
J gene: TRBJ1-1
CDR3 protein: CASSPWDRAYTEAFF

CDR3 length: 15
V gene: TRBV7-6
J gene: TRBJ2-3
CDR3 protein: CASSLWTASTDTQYF

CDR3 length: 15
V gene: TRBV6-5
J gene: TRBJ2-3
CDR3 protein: CASSYSRWGTDTQYF

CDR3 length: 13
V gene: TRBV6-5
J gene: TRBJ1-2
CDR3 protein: CASRRTSSGGYTF

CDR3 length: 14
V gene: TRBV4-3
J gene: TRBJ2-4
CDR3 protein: CASSLQGAKNIQYF

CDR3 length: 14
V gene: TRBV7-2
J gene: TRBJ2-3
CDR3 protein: CASSWKVLADTQYF

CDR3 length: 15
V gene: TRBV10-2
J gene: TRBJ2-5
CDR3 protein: CASSEGEGLSVTQYF

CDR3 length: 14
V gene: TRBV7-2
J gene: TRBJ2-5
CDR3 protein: CASSLGGNEETQYF